This T cell receptor beta chain derives from a study of Graves' ophthalmopathy and Graves' hyperthyroidism. General study points: A majority of expanded thyroid clonotypes exceeding 0.001 frequency were likewise present in blood.

There are many counts of this clonotype. What it binds is unknown. Cases classed as stable hyperthyroidism had no ophthalmopathy within 18 months of follow-up. RNA transcripts provided the template for amplifying TCR beta CDR3 regions. Second-round multiplex PCR came after first-round RT-PCR with HTBI primers. A single record per CDR3 protein comes from TCRdb applying MiXCR to the multiplex PCR reads. The repertoire includes about 370,000 distinct CDR3 sequences, roughly a sixth of them detected once, and 2% to 3% sits in the top ten. Sequenced input: peripheral blood. The source is an adult woman with stable Graves' hyperthyroidism.

Written as DNA, the CDR3 is TGTGCCAGCAACAAAGACAGGGGGCTTTATGGCTACACCTTC. Encoded protein: CASNKDRGLYGYTF. The gene calls are TRBV12-3 or TRBV12-4 and TRBJ1-2; 10 bases are shared with TRBD1. This CDR3 region has 14 residues. V was pared by 7 bases and J by 5 bases, with 7 bases of the junction left unmatched.